This T cell receptor beta chain is drawn from a study of CD8+CD57+ T cells in acquired aplastic anemia. The template used for profiling TCR beta VDJ and CDR3 was genomic DNA. TCRdb passed the reads through MiXCR, listing each CDR3 protein once. This table holds fewer than 200,000 distinct CDR3 sequences, roughly 50% found once. Trimming removed 10 bases from V and 0 bases from J; junction bases left unmatched: 5. Germline V lookup: CDR1 ENHRY, CDR2 SYGVKD. CDR3 length: 13 amino acids. The authors sequenced patients whose flow cytometry had shown CD8+CD57+ cell expansion. Patients uniformly had severe acquired aplastic anemia.

The chain employs TRBV10-3 and TRBJ2-7, with 8 bases that match TRBD2. The specimen was sorted CD4+, CD8+, or CD8+CD57+ T cells (not recorded which) from PBMCs. The sequence was obtained from a human donor with aplastic anemia. CDR3 loop: CATSLADSYEQYF. Here the CDR3 DNA reads TGTGCCACCTCACTAGCGGACTCCTACGAGCAGTACTTC.